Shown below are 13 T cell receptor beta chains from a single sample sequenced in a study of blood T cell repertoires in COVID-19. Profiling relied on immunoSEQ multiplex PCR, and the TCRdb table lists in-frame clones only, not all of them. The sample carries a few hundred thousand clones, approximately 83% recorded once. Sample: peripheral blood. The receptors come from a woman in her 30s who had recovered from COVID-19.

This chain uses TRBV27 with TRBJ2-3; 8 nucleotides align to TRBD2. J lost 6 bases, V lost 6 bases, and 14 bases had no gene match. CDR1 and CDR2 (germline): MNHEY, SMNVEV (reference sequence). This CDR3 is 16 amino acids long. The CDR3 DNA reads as TGTGCCAGCAGCCCCCTCCGGGGGGGGCCGGGGGATACGCAGTATTTT. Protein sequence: CASSPLRGGPGDTQYF.

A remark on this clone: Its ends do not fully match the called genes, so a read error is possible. The DNA of the CDR3 is TGTGCCAGCAGGGAAGAACAGGGGATCGGAAACACCATATATTTT. It codes for CASREEQGIGNTIYF. The rearrangement uses TRBV6-1 and TRBJ1-3; 7 bases align to TRBD1. CDR3 length: 15 residues. Germline lookup yields CDR1 MNHNS and CDR2 SASEGT.

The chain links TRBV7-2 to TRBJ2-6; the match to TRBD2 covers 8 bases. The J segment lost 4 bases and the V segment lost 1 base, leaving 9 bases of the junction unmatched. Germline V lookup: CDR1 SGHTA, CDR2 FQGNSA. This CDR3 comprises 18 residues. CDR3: CASSLESPGGTGANVLTF. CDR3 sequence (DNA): TGTGCCAGCAGCTTAGAGTCCCCGGGGGGGACAGGGGCCAACGTCCTGACTTTC.

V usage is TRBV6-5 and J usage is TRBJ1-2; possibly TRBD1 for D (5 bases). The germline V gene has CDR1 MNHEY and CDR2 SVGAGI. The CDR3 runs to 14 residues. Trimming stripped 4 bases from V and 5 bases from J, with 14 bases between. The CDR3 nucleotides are TGTGCCAGCAGTTCAGGGAGGGAACCATATGGCTACACCTTC. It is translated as CASSSGREPYGYTF.

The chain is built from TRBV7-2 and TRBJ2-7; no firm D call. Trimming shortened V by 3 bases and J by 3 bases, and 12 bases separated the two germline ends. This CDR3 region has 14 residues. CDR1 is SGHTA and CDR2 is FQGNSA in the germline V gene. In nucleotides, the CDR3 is TGTGCCAGCAGCTTTGTTTTAGAGAGCTACGAGCAGTACTTC. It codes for CASSFVLESYEQYF.

CDR3 region: CASSLAAGDSGANVLTF. The CDR3 nucleotides are TGTGCCAGCAGCTTAGCCGCGGGTGACTCTGGGGCCAACGTCCTGACTTTC. V and J are TRBV7-2 and TRBJ2-6, with a possible D match to TRBD2 (5 bases). V was shortened by 0 bases and J by 0 bases, with 9 bases between the two germline ends. Germline V gives CDR1 SGHTA, CDR2 FQGNSA. The CDR3 length is 17 residues.

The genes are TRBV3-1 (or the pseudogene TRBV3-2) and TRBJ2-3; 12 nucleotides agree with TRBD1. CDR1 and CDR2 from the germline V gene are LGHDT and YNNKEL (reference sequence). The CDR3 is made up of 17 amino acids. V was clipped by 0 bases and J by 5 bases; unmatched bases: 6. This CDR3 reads CASSQDGGTGGKDTQYF. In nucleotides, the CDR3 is TGTGCCAGCAGCCAAGACGGCGGGACAGGGGGCAAAGATACGCAGTATTTT.

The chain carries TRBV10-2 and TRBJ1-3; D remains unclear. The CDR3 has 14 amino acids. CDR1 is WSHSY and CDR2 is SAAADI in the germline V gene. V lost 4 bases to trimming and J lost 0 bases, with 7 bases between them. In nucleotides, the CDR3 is TGCGCCAGCAGTGGCGGCGCCTCTGGAAACACCATATATTTT. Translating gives CASSGGASGNTIYF.

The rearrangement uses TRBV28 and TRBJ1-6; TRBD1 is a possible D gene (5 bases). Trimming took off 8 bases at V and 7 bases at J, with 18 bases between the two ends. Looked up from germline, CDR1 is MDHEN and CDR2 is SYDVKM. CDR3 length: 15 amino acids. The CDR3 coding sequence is TGTGCCAGCGGATGGGAGGGGCGTCTGAATTCACCCCTCCACTTT. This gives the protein CASGWEGRLNSPLHF.

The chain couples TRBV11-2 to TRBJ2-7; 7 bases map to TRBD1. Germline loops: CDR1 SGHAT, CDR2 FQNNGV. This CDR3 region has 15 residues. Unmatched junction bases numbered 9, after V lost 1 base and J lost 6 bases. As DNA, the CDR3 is TGTGCCAGCAGCTTAGGTGGGCAGGGGGTTCGCGAGCAGTACTTC. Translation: CASSLGGQGVREQYF.

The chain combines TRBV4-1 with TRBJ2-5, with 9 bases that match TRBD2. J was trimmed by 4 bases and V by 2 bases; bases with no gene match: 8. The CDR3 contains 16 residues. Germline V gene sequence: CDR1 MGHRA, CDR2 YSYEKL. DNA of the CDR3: TGCGCCAGCAGCCAACGGGGCGGGAGGGCCGTAGAGACCCAGTACTTC. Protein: CASSQRGGRAVETQYF.

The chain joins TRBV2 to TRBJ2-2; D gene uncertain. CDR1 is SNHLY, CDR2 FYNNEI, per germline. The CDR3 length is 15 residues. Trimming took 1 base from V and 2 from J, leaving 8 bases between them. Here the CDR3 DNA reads TGTGCCAGCAGTGAAGAGGCGGCTAACACCGGGGAGCTGTTTTTT. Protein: CASSEEAANTGELFF.

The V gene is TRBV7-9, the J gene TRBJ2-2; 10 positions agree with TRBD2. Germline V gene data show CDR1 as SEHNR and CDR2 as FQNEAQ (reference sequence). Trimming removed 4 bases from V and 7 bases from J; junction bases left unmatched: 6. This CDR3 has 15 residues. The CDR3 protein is CASSSLAGGVGELFF. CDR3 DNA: TGTGCCAGCAGCTCCTTAGCGGGGGGCGTCGGGGAGCTGTTTTTT.